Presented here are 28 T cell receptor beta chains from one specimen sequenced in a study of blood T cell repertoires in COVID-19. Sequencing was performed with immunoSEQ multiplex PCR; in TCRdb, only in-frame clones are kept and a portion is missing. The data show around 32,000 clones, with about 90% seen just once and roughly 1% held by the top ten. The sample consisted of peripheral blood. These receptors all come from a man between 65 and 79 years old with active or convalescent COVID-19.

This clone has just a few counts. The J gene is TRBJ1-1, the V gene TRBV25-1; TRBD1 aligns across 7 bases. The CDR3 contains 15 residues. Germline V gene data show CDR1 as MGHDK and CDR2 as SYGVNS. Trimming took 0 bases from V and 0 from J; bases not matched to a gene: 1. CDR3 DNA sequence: TGTGCCAGCAGTGAATATGGGACAGTGAACACTGAAGCTTTCTTT. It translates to CASSEYGTVNTEAFF.

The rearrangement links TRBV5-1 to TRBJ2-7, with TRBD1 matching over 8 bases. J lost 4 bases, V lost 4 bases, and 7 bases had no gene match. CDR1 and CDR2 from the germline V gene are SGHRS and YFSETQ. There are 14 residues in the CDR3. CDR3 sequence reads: CASSTGQATYEQYF. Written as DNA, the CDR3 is TGCGCCAGCAGCACGGGACAGGCTACTTACGAGCAGTACTTC.

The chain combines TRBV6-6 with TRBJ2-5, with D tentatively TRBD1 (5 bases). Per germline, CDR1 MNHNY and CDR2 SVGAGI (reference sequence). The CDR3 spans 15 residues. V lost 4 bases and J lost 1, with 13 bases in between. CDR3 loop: CASSSLTVIQETQYF. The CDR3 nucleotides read TGTGCCAGCAGTTCACTGACAGTTATCCAAGAGACCCAGTACTTC.

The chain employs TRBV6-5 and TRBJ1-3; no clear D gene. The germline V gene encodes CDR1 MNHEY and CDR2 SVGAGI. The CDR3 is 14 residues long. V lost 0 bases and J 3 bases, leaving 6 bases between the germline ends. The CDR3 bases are TGTGCCAGCAGTTACTCCGCGGGTGGAAACACCATATATTTT. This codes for CASSYSAGGNTIYF.

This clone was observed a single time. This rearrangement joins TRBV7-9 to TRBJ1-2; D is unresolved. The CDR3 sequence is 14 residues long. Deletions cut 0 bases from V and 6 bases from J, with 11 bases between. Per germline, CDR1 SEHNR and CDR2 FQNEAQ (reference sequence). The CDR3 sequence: CASSLAFSENGYTF. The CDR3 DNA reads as TGTGCCAGCAGCTTAGCATTTAGTGAGAATGGCTACACCTTC. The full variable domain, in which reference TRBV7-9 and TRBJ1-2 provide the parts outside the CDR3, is DTGVSQNPRHKITKRGQNVTFRCDPISEHNRLYWYRQTLGQGPEFLTYFQNEAQLEKSRLLSDRFSAERPKGSFSTLEIQRTEQGDSAMYLCASSLAFSENGYTFGSGTRLTVV.

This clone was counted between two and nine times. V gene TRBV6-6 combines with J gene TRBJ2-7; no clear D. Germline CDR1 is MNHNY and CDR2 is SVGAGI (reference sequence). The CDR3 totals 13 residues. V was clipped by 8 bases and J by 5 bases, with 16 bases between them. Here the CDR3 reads CASRPSGGNEQYF. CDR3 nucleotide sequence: TGTGCCAGCCGACCCTCCGGCGGAAACGAGCAGTACTTC.

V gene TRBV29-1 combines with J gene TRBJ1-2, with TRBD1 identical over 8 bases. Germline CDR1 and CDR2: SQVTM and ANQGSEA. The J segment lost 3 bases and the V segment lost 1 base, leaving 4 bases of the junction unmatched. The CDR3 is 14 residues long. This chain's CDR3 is CSVEGDRSYYGYTF. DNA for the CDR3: TGCAGCGTTGAAGGGGACAGGTCTTACTATGGCTACACCTTC.

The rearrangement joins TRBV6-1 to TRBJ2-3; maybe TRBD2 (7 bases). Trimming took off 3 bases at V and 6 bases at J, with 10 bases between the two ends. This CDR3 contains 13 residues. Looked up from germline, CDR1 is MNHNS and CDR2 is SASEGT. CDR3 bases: TGTGCCAGCAGTGATGCGGGGGCGGATACGCAGTATTTT. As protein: CASSDAGADTQYF.

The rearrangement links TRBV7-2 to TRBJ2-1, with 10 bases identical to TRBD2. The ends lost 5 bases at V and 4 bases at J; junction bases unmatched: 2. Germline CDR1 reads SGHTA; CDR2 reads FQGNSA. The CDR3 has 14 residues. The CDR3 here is CASSRTSGYNEQFF. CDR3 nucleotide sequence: TGTGCCAGCAGCAGGACTAGCGGTTACAATGAGCAGTTCTTC.

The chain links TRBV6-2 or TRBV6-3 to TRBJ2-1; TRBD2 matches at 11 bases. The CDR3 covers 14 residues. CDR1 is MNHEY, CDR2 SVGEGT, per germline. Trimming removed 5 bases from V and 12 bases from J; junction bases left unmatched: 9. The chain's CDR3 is CASSDGLAGPRQFF. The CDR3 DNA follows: TGTGCCAGCAGTGACGGACTAGCGGGTCCCCGGCAGTTCTTC.

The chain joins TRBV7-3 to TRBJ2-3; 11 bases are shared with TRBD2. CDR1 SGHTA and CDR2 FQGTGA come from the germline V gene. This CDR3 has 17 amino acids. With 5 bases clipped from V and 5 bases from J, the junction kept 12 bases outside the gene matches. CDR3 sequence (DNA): TGTGCCAGCAGCCCCTGGACTAGCGGGCGAGTTGGAGATACGCAGTATTTT. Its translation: CASSPWTSGRVGDTQYF.

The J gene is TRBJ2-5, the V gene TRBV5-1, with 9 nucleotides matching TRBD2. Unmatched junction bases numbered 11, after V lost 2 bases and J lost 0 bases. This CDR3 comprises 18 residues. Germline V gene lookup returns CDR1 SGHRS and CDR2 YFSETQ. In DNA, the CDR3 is TGCGCCAGCAGCTTAGGGAGCGGGGGGAGTCTATACCAAGAGACCCAGTACTTC. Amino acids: CASSLGSGGSLYQETQYF.

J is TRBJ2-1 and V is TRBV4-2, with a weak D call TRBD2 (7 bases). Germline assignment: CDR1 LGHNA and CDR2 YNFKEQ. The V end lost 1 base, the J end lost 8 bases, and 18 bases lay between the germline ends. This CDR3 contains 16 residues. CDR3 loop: CASSQVGGPRGDEQFF. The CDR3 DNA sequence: TGTGCCAGCAGCCAAGTCGGGGGCCCCCGGGGGGATGAGCAGTTCTTC.

The DNA of the CDR3 is TGTGCCAGCAGTGAGGGACTGACTACAACTAATGAAAAACTGTTTTTT. This encodes CASSEGLTTTNEKLFF. The chain combines TRBV25-1 with TRBJ1-4, with a weak D call TRBD1 (5 bases). Germline CDR1 and CDR2: MGHDK and SYGVNS. V lost 3 bases and J lost 0, with 11 bases in between. CDR3 length: 16 amino acids.

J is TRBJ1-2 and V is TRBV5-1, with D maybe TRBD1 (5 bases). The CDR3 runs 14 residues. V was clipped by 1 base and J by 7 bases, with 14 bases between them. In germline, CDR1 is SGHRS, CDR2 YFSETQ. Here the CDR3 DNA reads TGCGCCAGCAGCTTGCAAGGCAGGGAGGGTGGCTACACCTTC. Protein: CASSLQGREGGYTF.

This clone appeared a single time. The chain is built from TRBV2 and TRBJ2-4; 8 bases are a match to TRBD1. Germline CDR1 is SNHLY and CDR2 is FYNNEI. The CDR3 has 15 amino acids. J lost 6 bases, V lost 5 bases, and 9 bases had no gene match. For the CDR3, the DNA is TGTGCCAGCAGTCCCACAGGGGGGAATGGAAACATTCAGTACTTC. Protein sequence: CASSPTGGNGNIQYF. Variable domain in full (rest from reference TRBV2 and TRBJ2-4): EPEVTQTPSHQVTQMGQEVILRCVPISNHLYFYWYRQILGQKVEFLVSFYNNEISEKSEIFDDQFSVERPDGSNFTLKIRSTKLEDSAMYFCASSPTGGNGNIQYFGAGTRLSVL.

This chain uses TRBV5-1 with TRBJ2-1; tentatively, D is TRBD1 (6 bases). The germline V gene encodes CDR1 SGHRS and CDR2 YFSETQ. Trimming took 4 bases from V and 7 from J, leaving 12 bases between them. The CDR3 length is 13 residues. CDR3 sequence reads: CASSPRQGNEQFF. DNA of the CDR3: TGCGCCAGCAGCCCCAGGCAGGGGAATGAGCAGTTCTTC. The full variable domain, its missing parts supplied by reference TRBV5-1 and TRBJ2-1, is KAGVTQTPRYLIKTRGQQVTLSCSPISGHRSVSWYQQTPGQGLQFLFEYFSETQRNKGNFPGRFSGRQFSNSRSEMNVSTLELGDSALYLCASSPRQGNEQFFGPGTRLTVL.

CDR3 bases: TGCGCCAGCAGCTTGGCGGGGACAGGGGGCGATGAGCAGTTCTTC. Translating gives CASSLAGTGGDEQFF. The J gene is TRBJ2-1, the V gene TRBV5-1; 12 bases are shared with TRBD1. This CDR3 contains 15 residues. Looked up from germline, CDR1 is SGHRS and CDR2 is YFSETQ. With 0 bases clipped from V and 8 bases from J, the junction kept 3 bases outside the gene matches.

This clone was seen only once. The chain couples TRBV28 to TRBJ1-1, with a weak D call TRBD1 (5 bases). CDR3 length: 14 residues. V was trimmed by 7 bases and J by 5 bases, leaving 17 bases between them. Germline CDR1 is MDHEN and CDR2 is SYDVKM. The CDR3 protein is CASTLTQGVTEAFF. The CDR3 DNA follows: TGTGCCAGCACCCTGACGCAGGGTGTTACTGAAGCTTTCTTT.

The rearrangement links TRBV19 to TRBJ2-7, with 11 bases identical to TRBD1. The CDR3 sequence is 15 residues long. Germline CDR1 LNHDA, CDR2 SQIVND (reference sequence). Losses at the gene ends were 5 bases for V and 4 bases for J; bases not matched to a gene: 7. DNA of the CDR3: TGTGCCAGTAGTGTCGGGACAGGGGGTACGTACGAGCAGTACTTC. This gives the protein CASSVGTGGTYEQYF.

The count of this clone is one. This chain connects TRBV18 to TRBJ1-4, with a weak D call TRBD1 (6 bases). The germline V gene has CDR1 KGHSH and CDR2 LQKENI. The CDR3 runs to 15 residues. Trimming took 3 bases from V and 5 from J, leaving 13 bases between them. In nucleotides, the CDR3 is TGTGCCAGCTCACCGTTCGGGACACCGAATGAAAAACTGTTTTTT. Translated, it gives CASSPFGTPNEKLFF.

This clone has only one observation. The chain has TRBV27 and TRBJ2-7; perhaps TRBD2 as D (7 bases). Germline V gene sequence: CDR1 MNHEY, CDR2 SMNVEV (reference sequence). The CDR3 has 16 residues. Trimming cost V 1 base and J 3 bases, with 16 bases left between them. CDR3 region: CASSLLGGGRNYEQYF. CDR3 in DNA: TGTGCCAGCAGTTTATTAGGGGGGGGAAGGAACTACGAGCAGTACTTC.

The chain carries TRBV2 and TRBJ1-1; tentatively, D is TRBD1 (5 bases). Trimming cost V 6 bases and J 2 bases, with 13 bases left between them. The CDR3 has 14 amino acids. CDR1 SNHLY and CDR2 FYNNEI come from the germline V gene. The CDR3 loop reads CASRVGAPNTEAFF. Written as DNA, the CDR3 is TGTGCCAGCAGGGTAGGGGCCCCAAACACTGAAGCTTTCTTT.

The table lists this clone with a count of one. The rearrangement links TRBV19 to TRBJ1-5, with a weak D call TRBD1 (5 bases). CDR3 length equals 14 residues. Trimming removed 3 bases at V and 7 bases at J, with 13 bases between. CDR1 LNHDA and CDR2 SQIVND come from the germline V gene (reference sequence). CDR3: CASSMRAGGQPQHF. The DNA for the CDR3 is TGTGCCAGTAGTATGAGGGCCGGGGGACAGCCCCAGCATTTT. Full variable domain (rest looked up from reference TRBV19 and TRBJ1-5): DGGITQSPKYLFRKEGQNVTLSCEQNLNHDAMYWYRQDPGQGLRLIYYSQIVNDFQKGDIAEGYSVSREKKESFPLTVTSAQKNPTAFYLCASSMRAGGQPQHFGDGTRLSIL.

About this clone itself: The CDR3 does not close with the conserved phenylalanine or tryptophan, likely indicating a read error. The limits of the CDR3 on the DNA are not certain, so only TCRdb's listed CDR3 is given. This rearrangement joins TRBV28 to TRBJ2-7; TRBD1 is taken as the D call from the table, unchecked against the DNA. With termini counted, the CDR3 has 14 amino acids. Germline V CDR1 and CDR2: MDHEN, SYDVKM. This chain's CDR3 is CASSRLGQGEYYVI.

The CDR3 sequence is CASTQSGANVLTF. CDR3 in DNA: TGTGCCAGCACCCAGTCTGGGGCCAACGTCCTGACTTTC. This chain uses TRBV12-3 or TRBV12-4 with TRBJ2-6; D remains ambiguous. The CDR3 has 13 residues. Trimming took 7 bases from V and 1 from J, leaving 5 bases between them.

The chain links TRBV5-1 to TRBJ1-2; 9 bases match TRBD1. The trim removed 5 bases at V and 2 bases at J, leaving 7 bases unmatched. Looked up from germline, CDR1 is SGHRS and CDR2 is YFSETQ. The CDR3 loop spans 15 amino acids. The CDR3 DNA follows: TGCGCCAGCAGGATACAGGGGGCTGGAAACTATGGCTACACCTTC. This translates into CASRIQGAGNYGYTF.

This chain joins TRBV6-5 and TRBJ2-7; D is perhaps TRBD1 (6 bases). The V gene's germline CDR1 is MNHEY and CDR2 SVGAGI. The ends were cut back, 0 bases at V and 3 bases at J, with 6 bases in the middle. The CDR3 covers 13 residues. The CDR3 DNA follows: TGTGCCAGCAGTTACTCACAGGGCTACGAGCAGTACTTC. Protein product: CASSYSQGYEQYF.